The rows below give T cell receptor beta chains drawn from one sample of a study of T cell repertoires in ileal Crohn's disease. The table came from immunoSEQ multiplex PCR; TCRdb's copy has only in-frame clones and leaves some out. The table includes about 62,000 clones, approximately 88% detected once. Material for sequencing was ileal tissue. These receptors were obtained from an adult with Crohn's disease. CDR3s include the opening cysteine and the closing phenylalanine or tryptophan. D genes are given only for firm matches. The listing skips clone size in some rows; elsewhere it reads once, few, many or a size class.

v_call: TRBV11-2; d_call: TRBD1; clone_size: -; j_call: TRBJ1-1; cdr3_length: 12; cdr3_nt: TGTGCCAGCAGCTCCGGGACAGAAGAAGCTTTCTTT; cdr3_aa: CASSSGTEEAFF
v_call: TRBV4-1; d_call: TRBD1; clone_size: -; j_call: TRBJ1-3; cdr3_length: 15; cdr3_nt: TGCGCCAGCAGCCAACGACAGGGATCAGGAAACACCATATATTTT; cdr3_aa: CASSQRQGSGNTIYF
v_call: TRBV28; d_call: TRBD1; clone_size: -; j_call: TRBJ1-2; cdr3_length: 12; cdr3_nt: TGTGCCAGCAGTTCGACAGGGGTCGGCTACACCTTC; cdr3_aa: CASSSTGVGYTF
v_call: TRBV6-6; d_call: -; clone_size: few; j_call: TRBJ2-1; cdr3_length: 15; cdr3_nt: TGTGCCAGCCGGACCCCGGGGGGCGGGCACAATGAGCAGTTCTTC; cdr3_aa: CASRTPGGGHNEQFF
v_call: TRBV28; d_call: -; clone_size: once; j_call: TRBJ1-6; cdr3_length: 17; cdr3_nt: TGTGCCAGCAGAACCCTCAGGGCGAGCTCCTATAATTCACCCCTCCACTTT; cdr3_aa: CASRTLRASSYNSPLHF
v_call: TRBV13; d_call: TRBD1; clone_size: -; j_call: TRBJ2-3; cdr3_length: 12; cdr3_nt: TGTGCCAGCAGCCGTGACAGGGGCAAGAGGAATTTT; cdr3_aa: CASSRDRGKRNF
v_call: TRBV5-1; d_call: TRBD2; clone_size: -; j_call: TRBJ2-3; cdr3_length: 19; cdr3_nt: TGCGCCAGCAGCCAAGCCGGGACTAGCGGGAGGGGGTTCGCAGATACGCAGTATTTT; cdr3_aa: CASSQAGTSGRGFADTQYF
v_call: TRBV5-1; d_call: -; clone_size: -; j_call: TRBJ1-1; cdr3_length: 16; cdr3_nt: TGCGCCAGCAGTAGGGACTCAGGGCATGTGAACACTGAAGCTTTCTTT; cdr3_aa: CASSRDSGHVNTEAFF
v_call: TRBV27; d_call: -; clone_size: -; j_call: TRBJ2-2; cdr3_length: 14; cdr3_nt: TGTGCCAGCAGTTTGCAGGTAGAAGCCGGGGAGCTGTTTTTT; cdr3_aa: CASSLQVEAGELFF
v_call: TRBV6-1; d_call: -; clone_size: -; j_call: TRBJ2-2; cdr3_length: 11; cdr3_nt: TGTGCCAGCAGCGCGGCCGGGGAGCTGTTTTTT; cdr3_aa: CASSAAGELFF
v_call: TRBV6-1; d_call: -; clone_size: -; j_call: TRBJ1-5; cdr3_length: 16; cdr3_nt: TGTGCCAGCAGTGAATGGGGAGCCGGGGGCAATCAGCCCCAGCATTTT; cdr3_aa: CASSEWGAGGNQPQHF
v_call: TRBV27; d_call: -; clone_size: -; j_call: TRBJ1-5; cdr3_length: 16; cdr3_nt: TGTGCCAGCAGTTCCTTGTCGTCAGGGGCGGCTCAGCCCCAGCATTTT; cdr3_aa: CASSSLSSGAAQPQHF
v_call: TRBV2; d_call: -; clone_size: few; j_call: TRBJ2-1; cdr3_length: 13; cdr3_nt: TGTGCCAGCAGCCAGAGCCGGGGCAATGAGCAGTTCTTC; cdr3_aa: CASSQSRGNEQFF
v_call: TRBV19; d_call: -; clone_size: -; j_call: TRBJ1-1; cdr3_length: 13; cdr3_nt: TGTGCCAGTAGTTTACCCCCTAGGACTGAAGCTTTCTTT; cdr3_aa: CASSLPPRTEAFF
v_call: TRBV29-1; d_call: TRBD2; clone_size: -; j_call: TRBJ2-1; cdr3_length: 15; cdr3_nt: TGCAGCGTTGAGGCTAGCGGGAGGGCCACATATGAGCAGTTCTTC; cdr3_aa: CSVEASGRATYEQFF
v_call: TRBV4-1; d_call: -; clone_size: -; j_call: TRBJ2-2; cdr3_length: 17; cdr3_nt: TGCGCCAGCAGCCAAGATGACTCGGGAGCGAACACCGGGGAGCTGTTTTTT; cdr3_aa: CASSQDDSGANTGELFF
v_call: TRBV5-6; d_call: -; clone_size: few; j_call: TRBJ1-6; cdr3_length: 15; cdr3_nt: TGTGCCAGCAGGTATCTTGGAGGGGATAATTCACCCCTCCACTTT; cdr3_aa: CASRYLGGDNSPLHF
v_call: TRBV10-2; d_call: -; clone_size: few; j_call: TRBJ1-2; cdr3_length: 11; cdr3_nt: TGCGCCAGCAGTGAGGCAGGGTGGTACACCTTC; cdr3_aa: CASSEAGWYTF
v_call: TRBV13; d_call: -; clone_size: -; j_call: TRBJ2-7; cdr3_length: 11; cdr3_nt: TGTGCCAGCAGCGTGCGCTCCGAGCAGTACTTC; cdr3_aa: CASSVRSEQYF
v_call: TRBV6-6; d_call: -; clone_size: few; j_call: TRBJ1-2; cdr3_length: 12; cdr3_nt: TGTGCCAGCAGTTCAAGCCGGGGGGATGACACCTTC; cdr3_aa: CASSSSRGDDTF
v_call: TRBV2; d_call: -; clone_size: -; j_call: TRBJ1-4; cdr3_length: 14; cdr3_nt: TGTGCCAGCACTGTCCGGGGGGCGAATGAAAAACTGTTTTTT; cdr3_aa: CASTVRGANEKLFF
v_call: TRBV18; d_call: -; clone_size: -; j_call: TRBJ2-1; cdr3_length: 14; cdr3_nt: TGTGCCAGCTCACCACAGCTAGCCACCAATGAGCAGTTCTTC; cdr3_aa: CASSPQLATNEQFF
v_call: TRBV6-1; d_call: TRBD1; clone_size: -; j_call: TRBJ2-5; cdr3_length: 17; cdr3_nt: TGTGCCAGCAGTGAGAATGTGGGTCAGGGGGCTGCGAAGACCCAGTACTTC; cdr3_aa: CASSENVGQGAAKTQYF
v_call: TRBV10-3; d_call: TRBD1; clone_size: once; j_call: TRBJ2-2; cdr3_length: 13; cdr3_nt: TGTGCCATCAGTGGGACAGGGTCCGGGGAGCTGTTTTTT; cdr3_aa: CAISGTGSGELFF
v_call: TRBV11-2; d_call: -; clone_size: few; j_call: TRBJ1-1; cdr3_length: 13; cdr3_nt: TGTGCCAGCAGCTTAGATCTCAGAACGGACAAGGAATTT; cdr3_aa: CASSLDLRTDKEF
v_call: TRBV6-5; d_call: -; clone_size: -; j_call: TRBJ2-5; cdr3_length: 13; cdr3_nt: TGTGCCAGCAGTTACCAATACCAAGAGACCCAGTACTTC; cdr3_aa: CASSYQYQETQYF
v_call: TRBV5-1; d_call: -; clone_size: -; j_call: TRBJ2-1; cdr3_length: 15; cdr3_nt: TGCGCCAGCAGCTTGGACGGGAACTCCTACAATGAGCAGTTCTTC; cdr3_aa: CASSLDGNSYNEQFF
v_call: TRBV6-5; d_call: -; clone_size: -; j_call: TRBJ2-2; cdr3_length: 15; cdr3_nt: TGTGCCAGCAGCTCTTACAGCAAGAACACCGGGGAGCTGTTTTTT; cdr3_aa: CASSSYSKNTGELFF
v_call: TRBV29-1; d_call: -; clone_size: -; j_call: TRBJ2-3; cdr3_length: 13; cdr3_nt: TGCAGCGTTGTTAGGACAGGCACAGATACGCAGTATTTT; cdr3_aa: CSVVRTGTDTQYF